This T cell receptor beta chain was profiled in a study of CD8 T cells in Susac syndrome. Study outcomes and limitations: Only a relatively small number of individuals were included in the TCR sequencing and HLA analysis.

A remark on this clonotype: The antigen is not known.

Roughly 0.45 to 1 ug RNA was reverse transcribed with random hexamers. Amplification of TCR beta CDR3 spanned 54 Vbeta and 13 Jbeta via immunoSEQ multiplex PCR. TCRdb re-analysed the immunoSEQ multiplex PCR reads in MiXCR, keeping a single row per CDR3 protein. The data contain a few hundred thousand distinct CDR3 sequences, roughly 94% of them singletons. CDR1 is KGHSH and CDR2 is LQKENI in the germline V gene. With V trimmed by 3 bases and J by 1 base, 5 bases remained unmatched. This CDR3 is 16 amino acids long. The sequence came from a human donor with multiple sclerosis. The chain combines TRBV18 with TRBJ2-2; 7 bases map to TRBD2. The specimen was CD4+ T cells from PBMCs. The CDR3 loop is CASSPISSGNTGELFF. DNA for the CDR3: TGTGCCAGCTCACCGATTTCTAGCGGGAACACCGGGGAGCTGTTTTTT. Supplemented by reference TRBV18 and TRBJ2-2, the full variable domain reads NAGVMQNPRHLVRRRGQEARLRCSPMKGHSHVYWYRQLPEEGLKFMVYLQKENIIDESGMPKERFSAEFPKEGPSILRIQQVVRGDSAAYFCASSPISSGNTGELFFGEGSRLTVL.